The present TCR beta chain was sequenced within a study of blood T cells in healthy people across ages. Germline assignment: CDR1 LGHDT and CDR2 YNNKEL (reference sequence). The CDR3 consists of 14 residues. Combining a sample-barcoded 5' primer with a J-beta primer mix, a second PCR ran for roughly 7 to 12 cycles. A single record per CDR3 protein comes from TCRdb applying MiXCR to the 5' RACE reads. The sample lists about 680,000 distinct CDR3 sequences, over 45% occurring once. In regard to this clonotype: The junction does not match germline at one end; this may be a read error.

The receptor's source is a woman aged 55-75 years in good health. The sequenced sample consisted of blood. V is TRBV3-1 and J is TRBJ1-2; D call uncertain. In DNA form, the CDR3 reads TGTGCCAACAGCCAAGGATTCAGAGGCTATGGCTACACCTTC. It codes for CANSQGFRGYGYTF.